Presented here are 15 T cell receptor beta chains from one specimen sequenced in a study of T cells in Graves' hyperthyroidism and ophthalmopathy. It was RNA transcripts that yielded the amplified TCR beta CDR3 regions. HTBI primers were the set used in a first-round RT-PCR of the TCR CDR3. TCRdb ran MiXCR on the multiplex PCR reads and lists one entry per CDR3 protein. Among some 650,000 distinct CDR3 sequences listed, approximately 15% were seen once. What was sequenced was blood. All receptors derive from a woman aged 40 to 50 with Graves' ophthalmopathy.

The rearrangement joins TRBV18 to TRBJ1-3, with D unresolved. This CDR3 is built from 15 residues. CDR1 is KGHSH, CDR2 LQKENI, per germline. V was trimmed by 2 bases and J by 3 bases, leaving 11 bases between them. The CDR3, as DNA: TGTGCCAGCTCACCAGACCGCAGAGTTGGAAACACCATATATTTT. This sequence encodes CASSPDRRVGNTIYF.

This clonotype was seen a single time. Its ends do not fully match the called genes, so a read error is possible. CDR3 DNA sequence: TGCGGCAGCAGCCAAGGGAGACTAGCGGGTCTGGCGAACACCGGGGAGCTGTTTTTT. Protein: CGSSQGRLAGLANTGELFF. This chain connects TRBV4-1 to TRBJ2-2; 10 positions match TRBD2. Germline V lookup: CDR1 MGHRA, CDR2 YSYEKL. CDR3 length: 19 amino acids.

The rearrangement joins TRBV4-1 to TRBJ2-1; D not resolved. The CDR3 runs 18 residues. Germline V gene lookup returns CDR1 MGHRA and CDR2 YSYEKL. V was pared by 0 bases and J by 0 bases, with 15 bases between. Here the CDR3 reads CASSQDRTPSISYNEQFF. DNA for the CDR3: TGCGCCAGCAGCCAAGATCGTACCCCCTCAATCTCCTACAATGAGCAGTTCTTC.

This clonotype came up a few times. V usage is TRBV27 and J usage is TRBJ2-3; 9 nucleotides agree with TRBD1. This CDR3 has 20 residues. Germline values: CDR1 MNHEY, CDR2 SMNVEV (reference sequence). V gave up 5 bases and J gave up 1 base; unmatched junction bases: 19. The CDR3 is CASSPRDRVRGRIGTDTQYF. The DNA for the CDR3 is TGTGCCAGCAGTCCGCGGGACAGGGTAAGAGGGAGGATAGGCACAGATACGCAGTATTTT.

Details on this clonotype: At one end the junction does not follow the germline gene, possibly because of a read error. The chain is built from TRBV5-1 and TRBJ2-3, with 10 bases that match TRBD2. The V gene's germline CDR1 is SGHRS and CDR2 YFSETQ. The CDR3 contains 15 residues. CDR3 coding DNA: TGCACCAGCAGCTTAGGACTAGCGGAGTCAGATACGCAGTATTTT. This sequence encodes CTSSLGLAESDTQYF. Drawing the rest from reference TRBV5-1 and TRBJ2-3, the complete variable domain is KAGVTQTPRYLIKTRGQQVTLSCSPISGHRSVSWYQQTPGQGLQFLFEYFSETQRNKGNFPGRFSGRQFSNSRSEMNVSTLELGDSALYLCTSSLGLAESDTQYFGPGTRLTVL.

This clonotype has a single count. Relative to the germline gene, one junction end is altered; a read error may explain this. This sequence joins TRBV27 and TRBJ2-2; D is perhaps TRBD2 (5 bases). This CDR3 region has 17 residues. Germline CDR1 is MNHEY and CDR2 is SMNVEV (reference sequence). For the CDR3, the DNA is TGTGCCAGCAGTTTGTTTGCTCCGCGGTCGAACACCGGGGAGCTGTCTTTT. Translated: CASSLFAPRSNTGELSF.

The CDR3 region has the DNA TGTGCCAGCAGCTTGGGTAGCGGGGTTAGTGAGCAGTTCTTC. It is translated as CASSLGSGVSEQFF. The chain is built from TRBV5-4 and TRBJ2-1; 8 bases fit TRBD2. From germline, CDR1 is SGHNT and CDR2 YYREEE (reference sequence). V was clipped by 0 bases and J by 9 bases; unmatched bases: 5. The CDR3 contains 14 residues.

The gene calls are TRBV5-1 and TRBJ2-3; TRBD2 matches 12 bases. V gave up 4 bases and J gave up 1 base; unmatched junction bases: 13. This CDR3 is 19 amino acids long. Per the germline V gene, CDR1 is SGHRS and CDR2 is YFSETQ. The CDR3 bases are TGCGCCAGCAGCCCGGCTAGCGGGAGGGCCGATCAAGGCACAGATACGCAGTATTTT. Its translation is CASSPASGRADQGTDTQYF. Full variable domain (outside the CDR3, taken from reference TRBV5-1 and TRBJ2-3): KAGVTQTPRYLIKTRGQQVTLSCSPISGHRSVSWYQQTPGQGLQFLFEYFSETQRNKGNFPGRFSGRQFSNSRSEMNVSTLELGDSALYLCASSPASGRADQGTDTQYFGPGTRLTVL.

Ten or more counts support this clonotype. The rearrangement links TRBV28 to TRBJ1-6, with D perhaps matching TRBD1 (6 bases). The CDR3 extends over 14 amino acids. V lost 4 bases to trimming and J lost 7 bases, with 11 bases between them. Germline V gene lookup returns CDR1 MDHEN and CDR2 SYDVKM. For the CDR3, the DNA is TGTGCCAGCAGTTCGATCAGGGGAAATTCACCCCTCCACTTT. It translates to CASSSIRGNSPLHF.

This clonotype was seen repeatedly, ten times or more. The chain recombines TRBV20-1 with TRBJ1-6; D call uncertain. Germline V gene data show CDR1 as DFQATT and CDR2 as SNEGSKA (reference sequence). Between the trimmed V and J ends, which lost 3 bases and 7 bases, there was a span of 13 bases. The CDR3 spans 14 residues. CDR3 in amino acids: CSASPGSANSPLHF. DNA for the CDR3: TGCAGTGCTAGCCCGGGTAGCGCAAATTCACCCCTCCACTTT.

This clonotype has only a few counts. A much larger clonotype is one base distant, so this may be a read error. The DNA of the CDR3 is TGTGCCAGCACCCCGACGGAAGTGAACACTGAAGCTTCCTTT. Encoded protein: CASTPTEVNTEASF. The rearrangement links TRBV2 to TRBJ1-1; D gene ambiguous. This CDR3 has 14 residues. Per the germline V gene, CDR1 is SNHLY and CDR2 is FYNNEI.

This clonotype came up many times. CDR3 sequence (DNA): TGCAGCGTTGACCGGGTTGGGGAGCAGTTCTTC. Its protein product is CSVDRVGEQFF. The chain has TRBV29-1 and TRBJ2-1; D uncertain. CDR3 length: 11 residues. The germline V gene has CDR1 SQVTM and CDR2 ANQGSEA. Trimming shortened V by 3 bases and J by 10 bases, and 10 bases separated the two germline ends.

This chain joins TRBV5-1 and TRBJ2-5, with 7 bases matching TRBD1. This CDR3 has 14 amino acids. The V gene's germline CDR1 is SGHRS and CDR2 YFSETQ. Trimming removed 4 bases from V and 5 bases from J; junction bases left unmatched: 8. The CDR3 sequence: CASSATGVSETQYF. CDR3 coding DNA: TGCGCCAGCAGCGCTACAGGGGTTTCGGAGACCCAGTACTTC.

This clonotype was detected a few times. This chain joins TRBV18 and TRBJ2-2; possible D gene TRBD1, 6 bases. With 0 bases removed from V and 0 bases from J, the gap between germline ends came to 8 bases. The CDR3 extends over 16 amino acids. CDR1 and CDR2 from the germline V gene are KGHSH and LQKENI. For the CDR3, the DNA is TGTGCCAGCTCACCACCGGGACAAACGAACACCGGGGAGCTGTTTTTT. This translates into CASSPPGQTNTGELFF.

CDR3 in DNA: TGCAGTGCTCTCACTAGCGGGAGTAATACCTACGAGCAGTACTTC. Translating it yields CSALTSGSNTYEQYF. The rearrangement uses TRBV20-1 and TRBJ2-7, with 11 bases lining up with TRBD2. J gave up 2 bases and V 5 bases, and 8 bases lay outside the gene matches. Germline V CDR1 and CDR2: DFQATT, SNEGSKA (reference sequence). CDR3 length equals 15 residues.